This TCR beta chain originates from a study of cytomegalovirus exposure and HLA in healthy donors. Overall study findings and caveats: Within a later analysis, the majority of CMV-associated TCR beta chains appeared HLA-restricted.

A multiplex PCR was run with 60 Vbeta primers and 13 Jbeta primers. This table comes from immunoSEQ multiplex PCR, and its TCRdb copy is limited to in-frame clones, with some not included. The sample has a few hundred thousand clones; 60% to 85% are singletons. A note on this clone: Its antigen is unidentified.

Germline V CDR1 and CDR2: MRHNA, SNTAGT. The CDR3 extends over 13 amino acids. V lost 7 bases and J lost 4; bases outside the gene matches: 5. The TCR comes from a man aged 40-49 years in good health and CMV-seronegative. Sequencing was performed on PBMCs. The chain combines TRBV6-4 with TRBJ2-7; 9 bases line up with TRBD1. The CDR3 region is CASNWTGEYEQYF. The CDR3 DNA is TGTGCCAGCAATTGGACAGGGGAGTACGAGCAGTACTTC.